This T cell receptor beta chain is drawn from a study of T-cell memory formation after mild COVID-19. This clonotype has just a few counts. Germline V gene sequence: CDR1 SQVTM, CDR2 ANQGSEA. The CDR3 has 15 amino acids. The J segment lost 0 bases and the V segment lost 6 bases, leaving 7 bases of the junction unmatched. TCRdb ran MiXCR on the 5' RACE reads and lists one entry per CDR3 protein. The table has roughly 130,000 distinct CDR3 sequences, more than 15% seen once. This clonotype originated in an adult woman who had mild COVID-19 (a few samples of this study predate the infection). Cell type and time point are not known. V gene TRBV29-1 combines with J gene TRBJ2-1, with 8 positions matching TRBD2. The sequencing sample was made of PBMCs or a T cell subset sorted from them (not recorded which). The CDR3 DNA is TGCAGCGTGGAACTAGCGGTACGCTCCTACAATGAGCAGTTCTTC. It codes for CSVELAVRSYNEQFF.